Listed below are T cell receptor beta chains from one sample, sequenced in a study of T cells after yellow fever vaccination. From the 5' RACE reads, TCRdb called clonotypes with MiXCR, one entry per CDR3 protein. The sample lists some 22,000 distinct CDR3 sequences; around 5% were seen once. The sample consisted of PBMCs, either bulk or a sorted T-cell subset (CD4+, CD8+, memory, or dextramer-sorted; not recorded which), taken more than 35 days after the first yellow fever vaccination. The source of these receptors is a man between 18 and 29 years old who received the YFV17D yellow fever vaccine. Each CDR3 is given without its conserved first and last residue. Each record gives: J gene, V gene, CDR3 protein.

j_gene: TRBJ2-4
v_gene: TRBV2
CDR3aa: ASSGGAKNIQY

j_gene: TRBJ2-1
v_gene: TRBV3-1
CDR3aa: ASCHAYRTGRVAYNEQF

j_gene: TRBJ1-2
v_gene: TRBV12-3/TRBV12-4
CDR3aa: ASSFGGGYGYT

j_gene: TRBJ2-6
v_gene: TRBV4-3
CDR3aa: ASSQGDGANVLT

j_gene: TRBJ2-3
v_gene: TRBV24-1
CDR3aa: ATSRGADTQY

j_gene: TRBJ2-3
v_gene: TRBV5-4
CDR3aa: ASSRAGSTDTQY

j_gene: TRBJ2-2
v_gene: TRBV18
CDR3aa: ASSETGELF

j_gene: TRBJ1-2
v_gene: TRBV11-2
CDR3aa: ASSLGLYGYT

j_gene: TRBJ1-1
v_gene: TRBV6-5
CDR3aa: ASSYRQGRTEAF

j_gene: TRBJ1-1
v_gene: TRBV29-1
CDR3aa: SAVEGAGNTEAF

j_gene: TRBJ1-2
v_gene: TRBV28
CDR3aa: ASSLGQGYGYT

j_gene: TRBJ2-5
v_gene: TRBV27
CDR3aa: ASSLSETQETQY

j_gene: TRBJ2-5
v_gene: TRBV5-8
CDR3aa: ASSSQGRETQY

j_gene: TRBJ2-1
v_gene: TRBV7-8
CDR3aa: ASSLPRQAYNEQF

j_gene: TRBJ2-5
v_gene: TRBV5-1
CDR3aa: ASSWRTSGGPTGETQY

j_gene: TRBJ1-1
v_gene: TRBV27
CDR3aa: ASSPGLPNTEAF

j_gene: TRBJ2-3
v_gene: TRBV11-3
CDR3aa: ASSTWGRVGDTQY

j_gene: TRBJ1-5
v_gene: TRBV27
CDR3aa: ATRDRVNQPQH

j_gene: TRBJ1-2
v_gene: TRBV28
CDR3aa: ASSSSSYGYT

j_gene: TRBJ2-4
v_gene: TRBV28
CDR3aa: ASSSSVGRGGNIQY

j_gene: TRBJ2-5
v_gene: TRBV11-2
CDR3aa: ASSFGSSETQY

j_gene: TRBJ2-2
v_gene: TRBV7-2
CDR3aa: ASSLAASEGGELF

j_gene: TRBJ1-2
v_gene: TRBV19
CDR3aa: ASRMFQGANYGYT

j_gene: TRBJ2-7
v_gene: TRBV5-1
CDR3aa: ASSTTGVNYEQY

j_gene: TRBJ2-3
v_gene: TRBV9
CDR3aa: ASSVSWGNTDTQY

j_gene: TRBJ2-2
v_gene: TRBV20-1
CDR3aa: SANELTGELF

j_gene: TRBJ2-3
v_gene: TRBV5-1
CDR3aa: ASSGSGHLSTDTQY

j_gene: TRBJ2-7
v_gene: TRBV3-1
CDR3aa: ASSQWGRTYEQY